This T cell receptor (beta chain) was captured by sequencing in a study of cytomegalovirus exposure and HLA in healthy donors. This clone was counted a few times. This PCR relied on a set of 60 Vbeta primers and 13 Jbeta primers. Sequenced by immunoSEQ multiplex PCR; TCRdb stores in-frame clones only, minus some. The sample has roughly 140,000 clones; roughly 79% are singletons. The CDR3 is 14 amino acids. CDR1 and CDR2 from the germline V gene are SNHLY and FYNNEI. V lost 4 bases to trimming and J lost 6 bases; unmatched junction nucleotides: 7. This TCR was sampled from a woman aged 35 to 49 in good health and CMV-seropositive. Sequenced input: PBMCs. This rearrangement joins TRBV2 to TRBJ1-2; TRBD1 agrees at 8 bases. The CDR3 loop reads CASSASDRVNGYTF. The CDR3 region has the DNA TGTGCCAGCAGTGCGTCGGACAGGGTAAATGGCTACACCTTC.